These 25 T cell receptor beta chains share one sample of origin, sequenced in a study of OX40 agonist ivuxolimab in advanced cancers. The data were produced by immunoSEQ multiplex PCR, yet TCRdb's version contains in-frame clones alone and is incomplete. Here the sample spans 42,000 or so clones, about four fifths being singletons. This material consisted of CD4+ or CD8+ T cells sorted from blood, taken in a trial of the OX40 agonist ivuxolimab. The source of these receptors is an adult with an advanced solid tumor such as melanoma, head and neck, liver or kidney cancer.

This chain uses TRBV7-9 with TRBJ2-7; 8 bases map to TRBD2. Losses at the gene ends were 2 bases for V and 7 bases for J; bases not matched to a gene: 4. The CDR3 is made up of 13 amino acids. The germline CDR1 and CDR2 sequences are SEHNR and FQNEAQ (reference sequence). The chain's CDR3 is CASSLTSGSEQYF. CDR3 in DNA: TGTGCCAGCAGCTTAACCAGCGGGAGTGAGCAGTACTTC.

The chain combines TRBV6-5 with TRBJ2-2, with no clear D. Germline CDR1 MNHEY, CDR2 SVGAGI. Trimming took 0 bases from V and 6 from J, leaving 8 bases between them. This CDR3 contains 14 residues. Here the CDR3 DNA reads TGTGCCAGCAGTTACTCAGGGTCCCCCGGGGAGCTGTTTTTT. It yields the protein CASSYSGSPGELFF.

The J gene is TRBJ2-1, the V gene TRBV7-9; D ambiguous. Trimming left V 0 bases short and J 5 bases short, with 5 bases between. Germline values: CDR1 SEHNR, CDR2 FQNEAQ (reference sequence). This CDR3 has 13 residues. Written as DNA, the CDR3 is TGTGCCAGCAGCTTAGCGATCGACAATGAGCAGTTCTTC. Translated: CASSLAIDNEQFF.

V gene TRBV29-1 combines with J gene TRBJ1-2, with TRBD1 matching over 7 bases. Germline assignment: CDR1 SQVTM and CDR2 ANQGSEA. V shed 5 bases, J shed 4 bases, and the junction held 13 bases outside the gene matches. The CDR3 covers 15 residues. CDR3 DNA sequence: TGCAGCGTTTGGGACAGCCCTGGGGGGCTCTATGGCTACACCTTC. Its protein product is CSVWDSPGGLYGYTF.

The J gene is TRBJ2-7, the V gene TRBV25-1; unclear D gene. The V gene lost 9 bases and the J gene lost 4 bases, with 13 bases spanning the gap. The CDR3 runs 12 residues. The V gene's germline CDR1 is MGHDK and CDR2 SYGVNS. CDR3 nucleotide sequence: TGTGCCAGTCCCAACAGAGTTTACGAGCAGTACTTC. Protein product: CASPNRVYEQYF.

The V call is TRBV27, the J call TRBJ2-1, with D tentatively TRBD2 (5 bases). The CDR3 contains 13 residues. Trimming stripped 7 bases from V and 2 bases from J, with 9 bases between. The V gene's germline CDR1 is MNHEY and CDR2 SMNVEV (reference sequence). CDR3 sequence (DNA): TGTGCCAGCAACCCGGGAACCTACAATGAGCAGTTCTTC. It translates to CASNPGTYNEQFF.

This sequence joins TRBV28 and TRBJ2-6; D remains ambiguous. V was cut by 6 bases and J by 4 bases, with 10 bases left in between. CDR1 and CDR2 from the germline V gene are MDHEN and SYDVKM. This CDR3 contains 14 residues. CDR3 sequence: CASSPYLGANVLTF. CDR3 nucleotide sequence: TGTGCCAGCAGCCCTTACCTAGGGGCCAACGTCCTGACTTTC. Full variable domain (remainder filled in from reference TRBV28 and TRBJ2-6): DVKVTQSSRYLVKRTGEKVFLECVQDMDHENMFWYRQDPGLGLRLIYFSYDVKMKEKGDIPEGYSVSREKKERFSLILESASTNQTSMYLCASSPYLGANVLTFGAGSRLTVL.

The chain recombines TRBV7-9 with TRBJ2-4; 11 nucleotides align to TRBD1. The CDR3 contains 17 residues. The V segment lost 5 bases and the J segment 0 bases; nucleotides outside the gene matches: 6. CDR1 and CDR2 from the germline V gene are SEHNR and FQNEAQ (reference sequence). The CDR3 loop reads CASSEGTGGLAKNIQYF. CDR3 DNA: TGTGCCAGCAGCGAAGGGACAGGGGGTCTAGCCAAAAACATTCAGTACTTC.

CDR3 nucleotides: TGTGCCAGCAGTGAAACAGGGGATCATTCCTTCTATGGCTACACCTTC. This encodes CASSETGDHSFYGYTF. The chain joins TRBV2 to TRBJ1-2; 7 nucleotides agree with TRBD1. The junction had 10 bases not matched to a gene; V was cut back by 2 bases and J by 4 bases. Germline CDR1 reads SNHLY; CDR2 reads FYNNEI. This CDR3 has 16 residues.

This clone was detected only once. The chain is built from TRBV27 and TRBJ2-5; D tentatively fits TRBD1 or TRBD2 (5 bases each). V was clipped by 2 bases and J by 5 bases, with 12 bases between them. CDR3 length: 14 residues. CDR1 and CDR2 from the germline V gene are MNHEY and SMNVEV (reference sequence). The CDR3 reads CASSLLGTGETQYF. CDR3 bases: TGTGCCAGCAGTTTACTAGGGACGGGGGAGACCCAGTACTTC.

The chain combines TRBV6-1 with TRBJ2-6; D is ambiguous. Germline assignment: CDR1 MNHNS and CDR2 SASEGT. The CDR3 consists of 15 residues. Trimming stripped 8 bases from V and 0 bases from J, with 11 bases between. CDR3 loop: CASGTMGSGANVLTF. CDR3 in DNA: TGTGCCAGCGGCACTATGGGCTCTGGGGCCAACGTCCTGACTTTC.

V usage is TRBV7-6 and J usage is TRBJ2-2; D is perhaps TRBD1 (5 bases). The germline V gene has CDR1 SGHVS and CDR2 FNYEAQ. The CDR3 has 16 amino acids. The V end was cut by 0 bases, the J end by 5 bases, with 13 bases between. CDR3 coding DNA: TGTGCCAGCAGCTTAGCTCAGGGTATGGGGACCGGGGAGCTGTTTTTT. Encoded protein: CASSLAQGMGTGELFF.

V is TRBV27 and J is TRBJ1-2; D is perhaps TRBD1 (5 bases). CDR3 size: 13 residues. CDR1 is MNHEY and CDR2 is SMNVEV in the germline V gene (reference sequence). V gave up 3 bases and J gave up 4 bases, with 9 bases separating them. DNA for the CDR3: TGTGCCAGCAGTTTTGGGCAGGGCTATGGCTACACCTTC. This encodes CASSFGQGYGYTF.

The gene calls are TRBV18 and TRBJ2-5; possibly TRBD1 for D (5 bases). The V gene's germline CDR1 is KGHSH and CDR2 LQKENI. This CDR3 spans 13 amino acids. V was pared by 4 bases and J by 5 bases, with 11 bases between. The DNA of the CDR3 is TGTGCCAGCTCACTTGGGGCCCGGGAGACCCAGTACTTC. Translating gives CASSLGARETQYF.

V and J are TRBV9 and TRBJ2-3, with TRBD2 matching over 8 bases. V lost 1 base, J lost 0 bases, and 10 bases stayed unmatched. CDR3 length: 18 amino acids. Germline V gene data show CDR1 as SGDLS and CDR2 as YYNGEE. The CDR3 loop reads CASSVTGGAGTSTDTQYF. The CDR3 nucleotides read TGTGCCAGCAGCGTAACGGGGGGGGCTGGAACTAGCACAGATACGCAGTATTTT.

DNA of the CDR3: TGTGCCAGCATGGGACTAGCTCTTTTCACCGGGGAGCTGTTTTTT. Residues: CASMGLALFTGELFF. The chain combines TRBV28 with TRBJ2-2, with 9 bases that match TRBD2. V was pared by 7 bases and J by 4 bases, with 7 bases of the junction left unmatched. CDR1 MDHEN and CDR2 SYDVKM come from the germline V gene. The CDR3 is 15 residues long.

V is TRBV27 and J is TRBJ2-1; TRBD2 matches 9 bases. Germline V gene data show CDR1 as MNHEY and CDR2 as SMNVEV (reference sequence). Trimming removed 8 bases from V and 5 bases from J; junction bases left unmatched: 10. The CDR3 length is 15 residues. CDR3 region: CASSSGNYKNNEQFF. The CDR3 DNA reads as TGTGCCAGCTCTAGCGGGAATTACAAGAACAATGAGCAGTTCTTC.

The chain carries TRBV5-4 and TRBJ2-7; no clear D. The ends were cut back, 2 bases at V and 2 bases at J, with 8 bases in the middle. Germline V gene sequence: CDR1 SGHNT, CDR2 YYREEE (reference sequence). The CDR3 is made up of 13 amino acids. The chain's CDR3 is CASSFSPTYEQYF. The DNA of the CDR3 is TGTGCCAGCAGCTTCTCCCCAACCTACGAGCAGTACTTC.

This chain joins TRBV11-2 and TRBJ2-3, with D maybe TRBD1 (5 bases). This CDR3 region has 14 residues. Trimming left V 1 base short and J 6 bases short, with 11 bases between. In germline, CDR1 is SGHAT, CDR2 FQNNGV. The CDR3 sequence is CASSLGGAGDTQYF. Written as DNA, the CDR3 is TGTGCCAGCAGCTTAGGTGGGGCAGGCGATACGCAGTATTTT.

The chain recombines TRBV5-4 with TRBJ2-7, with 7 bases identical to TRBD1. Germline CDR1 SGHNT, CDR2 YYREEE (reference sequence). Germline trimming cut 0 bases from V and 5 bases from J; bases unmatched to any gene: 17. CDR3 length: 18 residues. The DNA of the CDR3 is TGTGCCAGCAGCTTGGAACCAATCATACAGGGGATGTTGAACGAGCAGTACTTC. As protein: CASSLEPIIQGMLNEQYF.

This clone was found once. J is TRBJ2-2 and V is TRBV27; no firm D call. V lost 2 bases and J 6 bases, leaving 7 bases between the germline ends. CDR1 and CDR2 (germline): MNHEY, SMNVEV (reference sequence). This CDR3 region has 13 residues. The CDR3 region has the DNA TGTGCCAGCAGTTTAGGTTGGTCCGGGGAGCTGTTTTTT. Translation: CASSLGWSGELFF.

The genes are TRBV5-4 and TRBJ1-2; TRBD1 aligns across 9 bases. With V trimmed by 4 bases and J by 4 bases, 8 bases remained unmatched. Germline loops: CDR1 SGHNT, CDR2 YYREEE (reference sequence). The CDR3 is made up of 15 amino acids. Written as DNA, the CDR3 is TGTGCCAGCAGCCCTCTTCCGGGACAGGGCTATGGCTACACCTTC. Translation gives CASSPLPGQGYGYTF.

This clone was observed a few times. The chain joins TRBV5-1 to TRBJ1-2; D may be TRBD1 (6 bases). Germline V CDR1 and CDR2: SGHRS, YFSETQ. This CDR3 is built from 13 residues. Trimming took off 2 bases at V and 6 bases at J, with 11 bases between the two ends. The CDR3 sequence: CASSFPGEDGYTF. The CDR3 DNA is TGCGCCAGCAGCTTCCCAGGGGAAGATGGCTACACCTTC.

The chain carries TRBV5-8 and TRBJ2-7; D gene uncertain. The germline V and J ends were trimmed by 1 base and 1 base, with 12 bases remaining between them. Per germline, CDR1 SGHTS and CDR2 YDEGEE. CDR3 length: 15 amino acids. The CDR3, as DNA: TGTGCCAGCAGCTTGTTTTCAGGCCCATCCTACGAGCAGTACTTC. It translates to CASSLFSGPSYEQYF.

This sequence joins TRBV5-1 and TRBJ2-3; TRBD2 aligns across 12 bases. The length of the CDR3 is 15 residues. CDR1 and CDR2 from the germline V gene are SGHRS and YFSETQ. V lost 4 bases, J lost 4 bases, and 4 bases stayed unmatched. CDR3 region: CASSPGLAGADTQYF. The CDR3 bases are TGCGCCAGCAGCCCGGGACTAGCGGGTGCAGATACGCAGTATTTT.